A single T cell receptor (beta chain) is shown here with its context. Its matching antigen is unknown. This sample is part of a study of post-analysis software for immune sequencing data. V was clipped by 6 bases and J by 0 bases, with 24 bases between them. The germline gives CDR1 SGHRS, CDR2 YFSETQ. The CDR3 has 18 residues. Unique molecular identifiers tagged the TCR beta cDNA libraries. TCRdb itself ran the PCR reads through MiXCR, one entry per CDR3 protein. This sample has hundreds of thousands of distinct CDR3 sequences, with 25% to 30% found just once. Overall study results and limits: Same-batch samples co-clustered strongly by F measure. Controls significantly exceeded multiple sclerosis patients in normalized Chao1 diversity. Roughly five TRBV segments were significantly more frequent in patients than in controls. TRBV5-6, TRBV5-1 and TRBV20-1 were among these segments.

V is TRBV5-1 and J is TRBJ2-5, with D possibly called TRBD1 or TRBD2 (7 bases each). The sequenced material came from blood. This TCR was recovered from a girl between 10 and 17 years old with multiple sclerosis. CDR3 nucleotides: TGCGCCAGCACTCTATCCCCCTCGCAGGGGGGGTACCAAGAGACCCAGTACTTC. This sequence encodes CASTLSPSQGGYQETQYF.